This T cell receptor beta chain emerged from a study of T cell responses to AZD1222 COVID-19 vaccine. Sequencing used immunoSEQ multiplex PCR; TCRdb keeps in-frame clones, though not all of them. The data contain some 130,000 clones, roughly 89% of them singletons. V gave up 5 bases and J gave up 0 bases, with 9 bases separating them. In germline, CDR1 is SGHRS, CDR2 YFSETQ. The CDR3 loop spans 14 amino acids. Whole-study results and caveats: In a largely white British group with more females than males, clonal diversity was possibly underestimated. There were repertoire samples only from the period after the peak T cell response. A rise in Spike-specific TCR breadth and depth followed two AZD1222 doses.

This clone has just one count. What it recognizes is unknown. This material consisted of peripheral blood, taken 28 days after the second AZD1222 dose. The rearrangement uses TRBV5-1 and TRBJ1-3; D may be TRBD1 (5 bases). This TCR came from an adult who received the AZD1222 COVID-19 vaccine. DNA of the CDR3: TGCGCCAGCAGAGGGGTAGACTCTGGAAACACCATATATTTT. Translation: CASRGVDSGNTIYF.